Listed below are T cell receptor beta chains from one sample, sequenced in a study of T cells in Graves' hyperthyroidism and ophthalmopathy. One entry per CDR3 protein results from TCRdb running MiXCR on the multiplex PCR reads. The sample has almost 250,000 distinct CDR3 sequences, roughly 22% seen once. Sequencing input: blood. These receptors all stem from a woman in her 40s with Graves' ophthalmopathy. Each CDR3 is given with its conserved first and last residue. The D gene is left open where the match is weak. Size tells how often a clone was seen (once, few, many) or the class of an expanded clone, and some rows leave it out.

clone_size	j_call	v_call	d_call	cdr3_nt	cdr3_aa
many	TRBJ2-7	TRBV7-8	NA	TGTGCCAGCAGCTTATTGGCTCACTACGAGCAGTACTTC	CASSLLAHYEQYF
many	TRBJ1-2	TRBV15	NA	TGTGCCACCAGCAGCGAAAGGGGCAGGGTTGGATATGGCTACACCTTC	CATSSERGRVGYGYTF
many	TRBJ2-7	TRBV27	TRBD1	TGTGCCAGCAGTTGGGGACAGGGGAACTACGAGCAGTACTTC	CASSWGQGNYEQYF
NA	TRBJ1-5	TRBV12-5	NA	TGTGCTAGTGGCCTGTGGGGGACTAATCAGCCCCAGCATTTT	CASGLWGTNQPQHF
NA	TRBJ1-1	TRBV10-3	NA	TGTGCCATCAGTGTGGGCAGGGACACTGAAGCTTTCTTT	CAISVGRDTEAFF
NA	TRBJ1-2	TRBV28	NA	TGTGCCAGCAGCCTCCGTCCACGGTATGGCTACACCTTC	CASSLRPRYGYTF
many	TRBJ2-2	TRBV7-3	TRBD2	TGTGCCAGCAGGCCTAGCGGGTTTGGTTCCGGGGAGCTGTTTTTT	CASRPSGFGSGELFF
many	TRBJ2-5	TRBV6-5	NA	TGTGCCAGCAGTTACGCGGGGATCCAAGAGACCCAGTACTTC	CASSYAGIQETQYF
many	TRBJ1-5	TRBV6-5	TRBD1	TGTGCCAGCAGTTACTCGACAGGGGGCATACAGCCCCAGCATTTT	CASSYSTGGIQPQHF
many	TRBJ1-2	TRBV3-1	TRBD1	TGTGCCAGCAGCCAATATTCGAAACTCAGGACAGGAGAGTACTATGGCTACACCTTC	CASSQYSKLRTGEYYGYTF
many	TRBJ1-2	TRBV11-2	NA	TGTGCCAGCAGCTTAGGTGCAGCAGGCTATGGCTACACCTTC	CASSLGAAGYGYTF
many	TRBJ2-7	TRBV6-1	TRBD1	TGTGCCAGCAGGAGGACAGGGGACGCCTACGAGCAGTACTTC	CASRRTGDAYEQYF
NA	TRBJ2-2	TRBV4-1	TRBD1	TGCGCCAGCAGCCAAGAGGGGCAGGGGGTTAACACCGGGGAGCTGTTTTTT	CASSQEGQGVNTGELFF
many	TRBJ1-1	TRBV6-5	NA	TGTGCCGGAAGGGCAATAAACAGGGTTTCTTACACTGAAGCTTTCTTT	CAGRAINRVSYTEAFF
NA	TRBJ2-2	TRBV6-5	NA	TGTGCCAGCAGTTACTTCGGGGTTAACACCGGGGAGCTGTTTTTT	CASSYFGVNTGELFF
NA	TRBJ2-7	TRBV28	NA	TGTGCCAGCAGAGAACCTCGGGGGCAGTACTTC	CASREPRGQYF
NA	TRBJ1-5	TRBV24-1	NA	TGTGCCACCAGTGATAACAGGGTAAAGGAAAATCAGCCCCAGCATTTT	CATSDNRVKENQPQHF
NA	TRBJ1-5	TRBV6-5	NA	TGTGCCAGCAGTTACTCGTCCCAGCTCAATCAGCCCCAGCATTTT	CASSYSSQLNQPQHF
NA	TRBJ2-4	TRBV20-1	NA	TGCAGTGCGGGGCCATCCAGGGTGGCCAAAAACATTCAGTACTTC	CSAGPSRVAKNIQYF
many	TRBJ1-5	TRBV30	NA	TGTGCCTGGAGTTTGGATAGAGGCAATCAGCCCCAGCATTTT	CAWSLDRGNQPQHF
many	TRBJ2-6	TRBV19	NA	TGTGCCAGTAGTATATCGGGCGCTGGGGCCAACGTCCTGACTTTC	CASSISGAGANVLTF
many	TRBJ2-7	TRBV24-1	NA	TGTGCCACCAGTGACCCGGACAGCAAATCGCTCTACGAGCAGTACTTC	CATSDPDSKSLYEQYF
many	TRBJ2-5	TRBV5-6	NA	TGTGCCAGCAGCTTGAAGGGGTTGGCGACCCAGTACTTC	CASSLKGLATQYF
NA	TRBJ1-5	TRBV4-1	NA	TGCGCCAGCAGCCAAGTTGCATTTAGCAATCAGCCCCAGCATTTT	CASSQVAFSNQPQHF
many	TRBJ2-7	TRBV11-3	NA	TGTGCCAGCAGCGCCCGGGGGGCGGGAGTCCCCTACGAGCAGTACTTC	CASSARGAGVPYEQYF
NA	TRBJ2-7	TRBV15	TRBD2	TGTGCCACCAGCAGAGATAGGAGCGGGGCCAGGGTGGGGGAGCAGTACTTC	CATSRDRSGARVGEQYF
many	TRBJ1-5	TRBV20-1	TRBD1	TGCAGTGGACAGGGGGCGAATCAGCCCCAGCATTTT	CSGQGANQPQHF
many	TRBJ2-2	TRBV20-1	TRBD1	TGCAGTGCTGACCAAGGGGACAGGGTGAGCGGGGAGCTGTTTTTT	CSADQGDRVSGELFF
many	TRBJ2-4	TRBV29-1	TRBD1	TGCAGCGTAACCGGGACAGGGCCCCTGATAGCCAAAAACATTCAGTACTTC	CSVTGTGPLIAKNIQYF
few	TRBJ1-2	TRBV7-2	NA	TGTGCCAGCAGCTTACAGGGAACAGCTAACTATGGCTACACCTTC	CASSLQGTANYGYTF
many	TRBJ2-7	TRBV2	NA	TGTGCCAGCAGTGAAAATAGCTACGAGCAGTACTTC	CASSENSYEQYF
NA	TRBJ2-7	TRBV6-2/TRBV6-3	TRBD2	TGTGCCAGCAGTGGAAGAGCGGGGGGGGAGCAGTACTTC	CASSGRAGGEQYF
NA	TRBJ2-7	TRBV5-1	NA	TGCGCCAGCAGCTTGGACAGGACCTACGAGCAGTACTTC	CASSLDRTYEQYF
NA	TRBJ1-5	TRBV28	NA	TGTGCCAGCAGTTTATTATCCGGAGACAATCAGCCCCAGCATTTT	CASSLLSGDNQPQHF
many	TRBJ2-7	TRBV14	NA	TGTGCCAGCAGCCAAGTCCGGGGGCTCGAGCAGTACTTC	CASSQVRGLEQYF
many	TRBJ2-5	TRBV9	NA	TGTGCCAGCAGCGTATACGACGGGAAAGAGACCCAGTACTTC	CASSVYDGKETQYF